This TCR beta chain was recorded in a study of shared clonotypes between healthy human individuals. Profiled with immunoSEQ multiplex PCR; TCRdb holds only in-frame clones, not every one. This table holds roughly 2.1 million clones, 90% to 95% found once. CD8 cells regarded as naive lacked CD45RO, were positively chosen for CCR7, and omitted terminally differentiated effector memory CD45RA+ cells. In germline, CDR1 is LNHDA, CDR2 SQIVND (reference sequence). CDR3 size: 15 residues. Unmatched junction bases numbered 11, after V lost 4 bases and J lost 6 bases. Specimen: naive CD8+ T cells from PBMCs. This sequence was found in a man in his late teens or twenties in good health. Some clones in this sample may be carry-over from other donors' samples. The chain uses TRBV19 and TRBJ1-2; 7 bases are shared with TRBD1. This chain's CDR3 is CASSSSRGGANGYTF. The CDR3 DNA reads TGTGCCAGTAGTAGTAGCCGAGGGGGCGCGAATGGCTACACCTTC.